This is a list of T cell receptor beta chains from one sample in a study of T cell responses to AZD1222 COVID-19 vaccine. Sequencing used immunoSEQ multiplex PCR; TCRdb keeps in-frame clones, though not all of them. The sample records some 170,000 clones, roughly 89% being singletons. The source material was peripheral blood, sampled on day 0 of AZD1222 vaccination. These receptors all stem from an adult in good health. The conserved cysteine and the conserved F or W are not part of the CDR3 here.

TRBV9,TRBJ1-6,ASSVEGGASYNSPLH
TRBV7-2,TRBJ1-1,ASSSHYTRTEAF
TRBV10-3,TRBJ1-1,AISESVGNTEAF
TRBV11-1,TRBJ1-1,ASSLAAANTEAF
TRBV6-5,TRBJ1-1,ASSPPTEAF
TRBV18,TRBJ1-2,ASSPSAGTGMDYGYT
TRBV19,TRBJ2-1,ASSFMTGYGEQF
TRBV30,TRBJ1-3,ATDPGQVSGNTIY
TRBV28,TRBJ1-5,ASDKESAGQPQH
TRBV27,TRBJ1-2,ASSLTGTEVYGYT
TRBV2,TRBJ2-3,ACPHSVRTDTQY
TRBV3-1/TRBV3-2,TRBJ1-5,AAHTLVVQPQH
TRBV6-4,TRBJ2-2,ASSETSGIGGELF
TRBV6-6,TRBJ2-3,ASSNRDRGPDTQY
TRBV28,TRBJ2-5,ASSSGGGGMETQY
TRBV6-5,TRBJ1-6,ASRRQGIGSPLH
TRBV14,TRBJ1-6,AKAGDVSLH
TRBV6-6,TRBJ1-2,ASRDRSTLGYT
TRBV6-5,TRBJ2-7,ASSQHYEQY
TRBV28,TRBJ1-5,ASRQMGTANNQPQH